This TCR beta chain derives from a study of type 1 regulatory T cells. Study information: This in vitro CD4 product, T-allo10, is enriched for Tr1 cells and alloantigen-specific.

TCRdb reprocessed the reads via MiXCR and lists one record per CDR3 protein. The table shows some 90,000 distinct CDR3 sequences, with roughly 30% occurring only once. The CDR3 consists of 13 residues. Germline CDR1 is SGHRS and CDR2 is YFSETQ. V was pared by 4 bases and J by 1 base, with 9 bases between. The material sequenced was CD4+ T cells, either the whole sample or a sorted fraction (not recorded which). The chain has TRBV5-1 and TRBJ2-7; a possible D gene is TRBD2 (6 bases). This sequence was found in a human donor in good health. The CDR3 region has the DNA TGCGCCAGCAGCGGCGGGGTATCCTACGAGCAGTACTTC. It translates to CASSGGVSYEQYF.